A selection of T cell receptor beta chains follows, all from one sample in a study of T cell responses to AZD1222 COVID-19 vaccine. Sequencing was performed with immunoSEQ multiplex PCR; in TCRdb, only in-frame clones are kept and a portion is missing. The sample has some 150,000 clones; about 90% are singletons. The input for sequencing was peripheral blood, taken 28 days after the second dose of the MenACWY control vaccine. These receptors were collected from an adult who received the MenACWY meningococcal vaccine as a control. The CDR3 runs from the conserved cysteine through the conserved F or W. The order of the fields is J gene, V gene, clone size, D gene, CDR3 DNA, CDR3 protein. A D gene is named only where the DNA matches it firmly. The listing skips clone size in some rows; elsewhere it reads once, few, many or a size class.

J: TRBJ1-1; V: TRBV6-5; size: NA; D: TRBD1; DNA: TGTGCCAGCAGTACAGGGGTCGGGGTGGGAGCTTTCTTT; CDR3: CASSTGVGVGAFF
J: TRBJ2-1; V: TRBV6-4; size: NA; D: NA; DNA: TGTGCCAGCAGTCCGACAGGCAACTACAATGAGCAGTTCTTC; CDR3: CASSPTGNYNEQFF
J: TRBJ2-5; V: TRBV7-2; size: NA; D: NA; DNA: TGTGCCAGCAGCTCCGGACTTATTAAGGAGACCCAGTACTTC; CDR3: CASSSGLIKETQYF
J: TRBJ2-3; V: TRBV7-2; size: NA; D: TRBD2; DNA: TGTGCCAGCAGCCCCGGACTAGCGACCGGGTCAACGCAGTATTTT; CDR3: CASSPGLATGSTQYF
J: TRBJ1-1; V: TRBV6-4; size: NA; D: NA; DNA: TGTGCCAGCAGTGCGGACACCCAGAACACTGAAGCTTTCTTT; CDR3: CASSADTQNTEAFF
J: TRBJ2-3; V: TRBV9; size: NA; D: TRBD2; DNA: TGTGCCAGCAGCGTAGTAGCGGGAGGCACAGATACGCAGTATTTT; CDR3: CASSVVAGGTDTQYF
J: TRBJ1-5; V: TRBV7-2; size: once; D: NA; DNA: TGTGCCAGCAGCTTTGGGGAAGGTCAGCCCCAGCATTTT; CDR3: CASSFGEGQPQHF
J: TRBJ2-6; V: TRBV24-1; size: once; D: NA; DNA: TGTGCCACAGGGCCCTCTGGGGCCAACGTCCTGACTTTC; CDR3: CATGPSGANVLTF
J: TRBJ2-7; V: TRBV28; size: NA; D: NA; DNA: TGTGCCAGCCGTCTAAGTACCGGAACTTCATACGAGCAGTACTTC; CDR3: CASRLSTGTSYEQYF
J: TRBJ1-4; V: TRBV29-1; size: NA; D: NA; DNA: TGCAGCGTTGCAGGCGCAACTAATGAAAAACTGTTTTTT; CDR3: CSVAGATNEKLFF
J: TRBJ1-2; V: TRBV4-3; size: NA; D: NA; DNA: TGCGCCAGCAGCCAAGAGGAGCAGGGGAGCGGCTACACCTTC; CDR3: CASSQEEQGSGYTF
J: TRBJ2-5; V: TRBV5-4; size: NA; D: TRBD1; DNA: TGTGCCAGCAGCTACGACAGGGGGCCGGAGACCCAGTACTTC; CDR3: CASSYDRGPETQYF
J: TRBJ2-1; V: TRBV12-3/TRBV12-4; size: NA; D: NA; DNA: TGTGCCAGCAACTTGGGGGGAAATGAGCAGTTCTTC; CDR3: CASNLGGNEQFF
J: TRBJ2-5; V: TRBV6-5; size: NA; D: NA; DNA: TGTGCCAGCAGCGGTGGACAGCAAGAGACCCAGTACTTC; CDR3: CASSGGQQETQYF
J: TRBJ2-5; V: TRBV28; size: NA; D: TRBD2; DNA: TGTGCCAGCAGTTTTGGGCCCGGGAGGGGGCAAGAGACCCAGTACTTC; CDR3: CASSFGPGRGQETQYF
J: TRBJ2-2; V: TRBV3-1/TRBV3-2; size: NA; D: NA; DNA: TGTGCCAGCAGCCGGGTTAACACCGGGGAGCTGTTTTTT; CDR3: CASSRVNTGELFF
J: TRBJ1-1; V: TRBV18; size: NA; D: NA; DNA: TGTGCCAGCTCACCACCGGGGAGGGGTCCTGAAGCTTTCTTT; CDR3: CASSPPGRGPEAFF
J: TRBJ1-3; V: TRBV11-2; size: few; D: NA; DNA: TGTGCCAGCAGCTTTTGGTTGGAATCTGGAAACACCATATATTTT; CDR3: CASSFWLESGNTIYF
J: TRBJ2-6; V: TRBV27; size: once; D: NA; DNA: TGTGCCAGCGGGTGGCAGGGGAGAACCAACGTCCTGACTTTC; CDR3: CASGWQGRTNVLTF
J: TRBJ2-7; V: TRBV6-6; size: NA; D: TRBD1; DNA: TGTGCCAGCAGTAGGACAGGAGACTCCTACGAGCAGTACTTC; CDR3: CASSRTGDSYEQYF
J: TRBJ1-2; V: TRBV30; size: NA; D: NA; DNA: TGTGCCTGGACCCTTGGGGGGACACCCAACTATGGCTACACCTTC; CDR3: CAWTLGGTPNYGYTF
J: TRBJ2-1; V: TRBV4-3; size: once; D: TRBD2; DNA: TGCGCCAGCAGCCCTCCTAGTGGGAGGGTTAACGAGCAGTTCTTC; CDR3: CASSPPSGRVNEQFF
J: TRBJ2-3; V: TRBV11-2; size: NA; D: NA; DNA: TGTGCCAGCAACATGTGGACCCCCGGAGCAGATACGCAGTATTTT; CDR3: CASNMWTPGADTQYF
J: TRBJ2-4; V: TRBV6-1; size: NA; D: NA; DNA: TGTGCCAGCAGTGAACAGGCCAAAAACATTCAGTACTTC; CDR3: CASSEQAKNIQYF
J: TRBJ2-1; V: TRBV27; size: NA; D: NA; DNA: TGTGCCAGCAGACGCGGCTCGCCTCCTAGTGAGCAGTTCTTC; CDR3: CASRRGSPPSEQFF
J: TRBJ2-3; V: TRBV7-2; size: NA; D: NA; DNA: TGTGCCAGCAGGGGATTAGCGGATTTCACAGATACGCAGTATTTT; CDR3: CASRGLADFTDTQYF
J: TRBJ2-4; V: TRBV3-1/TRBV3-2; size: once; D: NA; DNA: TGTGCCAGCAGCCAAGAGGAGGATAAAAACATTCAGTACTTC; CDR3: CASSQEEDKNIQYF
J: TRBJ1-2; V: TRBV28; size: NA; D: NA; DNA: TGTGCCAGCAGTTCAGGGGTTACGAACTATGGCTACACCTTC; CDR3: CASSSGVTNYGYTF
J: TRBJ1-4; V: TRBV2; size: few; D: NA; DNA: TGTGCCAGCAGTGTAGGTCTTAATGAAAAACTGTTTTTT; CDR3: CASSVGLNEKLFF
J: TRBJ2-5; V: TRBV7-2; size: once; D: NA; DNA: TGTGCCAGCAGCCCTCAAGGGCAAGAGACCCAGTACTTC; CDR3: CASSPQGQETQYF